One and the same sample provided the 29 T cell receptor beta chains below, sequenced in a study of blood T cell repertoires in COVID-19. Profiled with immunoSEQ multiplex PCR; TCRdb holds only in-frame clones, not every one. The sample consists of roughly 310,000 clones, approximately 87% of them appearing once. The sample was peripheral blood. The receptors were sampled from a woman between 25 and 40 years old with COVID-19, enrolled during active disease.

This sequence joins TRBV5-1 and TRBJ2-1; 14 bases agree with TRBD2. The germline V gene encodes CDR1 SGHRS and CDR2 YFSETQ. With V trimmed by 4 bases and J by 12 bases, 9 bases remained unmatched. This CDR3 has 15 amino acids. The CDR3 here is CASSPVGLAGEGQFF. CDR3 sequence (DNA): TGCGCCAGCAGCCCCGTGGGACTAGCGGGAGAGGGGCAGTTCTTC.

The chain links TRBV10-1 to TRBJ1-2; 9 bases map to TRBD1. The length of the CDR3 is 13 residues. Germline CDR1 and CDR2: WNHNN and SYGVQD (reference sequence). V shed 2 bases and J 8 bases; nucleotides not matched to a gene: 3. CDR3 in DNA: TGCGCCAGCAGTGAGACTGGGACAGGGGGCTACACCTTC. Encoded protein: CASSETGTGGYTF.

The genes are TRBV7-2 and TRBJ2-3, with 7 bases identical to TRBD2. The CDR3 loop spans 14 amino acids. V was pared by 2 bases and J by 4 bases, with 3 bases of the junction left unmatched. The V gene's germline CDR1 is SGHTA and CDR2 FQGNSA. CDR3 DNA sequence: TGTGCCAGCAGCTTACGCGGGAGTCCAGATACGCAGTATTTT. Protein: CASSLRGSPDTQYF.

This clone was recorded once. The chain is built from TRBV9 and TRBJ1-3; TRBD1 agrees at 7 bases. Unmatched junction bases numbered 15, after V lost 3 bases and J lost 3 bases. Germline assignment: CDR1 SGDLS and CDR2 YYNGEE. The CDR3 has 18 residues. The CDR3, as DNA: TGTGCCAGCAGCGACGGGGAAGGGGGCCAGAGGAGTGGAAACACCATATATTTT. Encoded protein: CASSDGEGGQRSGNTIYF. The complete variable domain, with remaining parts taken from reference TRBV9 and TRBJ1-3, reads DSGVTQTPKHLITATGQRVTLRCSPRSGDLSVYWYQQSLDQGLQFLIQYYNGEERAKGNILERFSAQQFPDLHSELNLSSLELGDSALYFCASSDGEGGQRSGNTIYFGEGSWLTVV.

This chain uses TRBV29-1 with TRBJ2-3, with 16 bases that match TRBD2. The CDR3 has 16 residues. V trimming: 5 bases; J trimming: 2 bases; junction bases outside the gene matches: 4. Per germline, CDR1 SQVTM and CDR2 ANQGSEA. The CDR3 sequence is CSVIGTSGRATDTQYF. The CDR3 nucleotides read TGCAGCGTTATTGGGACTAGCGGGAGGGCCACAGATACGCAGTATTTT.

J is TRBJ1-3 and V is TRBV11-2, with a possible D match to TRBD1 (5 bases). The CDR3 spans 14 residues. Deletions cut 3 bases from V and 4 bases from J, with 10 bases between. Germline assignment: CDR1 SGHAT and CDR2 FQNNGV. This chain's CDR3 is CASSFGAEGNTIYF. CDR3 coding DNA: TGTGCCAGCAGCTTTGGGGCAGAAGGAAACACCATATATTTT.

As regards this clone: In the same sample, other DNA sequences code for this CDR3. The chain recombines TRBV18 with TRBJ1-4, with 9 bases matching TRBD1. CDR1 is KGHSH and CDR2 is LQKENI in the germline V gene. The length of the CDR3 is 14 residues. J lost 5 bases, V lost 3 bases, and 1 base had no gene match. The DNA for the CDR3 is TGTGCCAGCTCACCGGGACAGGGAAATGAAAAACTGTTTTTT. Translating it yields CASSPGQGNEKLFF.

This chain connects TRBV3-1 (or the pseudogene TRBV3-2) to TRBJ1-2; D might be TRBD1 (6 bases). CDR1 LGHDT and CDR2 YNNKEL come from the germline V gene (reference sequence). Trimming left V 4 bases short and J 8 bases short, with 17 bases between. The CDR3 covers 14 residues. CDR3 sequence reads: CASSRAGGEKGYTF. The CDR3 bases are TGTGCCAGCAGCCGGGCGGGGGGCGAGAAAGGCTACACCTTC.

The V and J genes are TRBV20-1 and TRBJ2-1; 9 bases line up with TRBD2. The J segment lost 4 bases and the V segment lost 3 bases, leaving 19 bases of the junction unmatched. CDR3 size: 19 residues. CDR1 and CDR2 (germline): DFQATT, SNEGSKA (reference sequence). The CDR3 here is CSASTPPGTSPKNYNEQFF. Here the CDR3 DNA reads TGCAGTGCTAGTACCCCCCCCGGGACTAGCCCTAAAAATTACAATGAGCAGTTCTTC.

The chain is built from TRBV7-2 and TRBJ2-1; 8 bases are a match to TRBD1. Germline V gene sequence: CDR1 SGHTA, CDR2 FQGNSA. The V segment lost 3 bases and the J segment 6 bases; nucleotides outside the gene matches: 4. The CDR3 has 14 amino acids. The CDR3: CASSFGQGRNEQFF. CDR3 sequence (DNA): TGTGCCAGCAGCTTTGGACAGGGTCGCAATGAGCAGTTCTTC.

The genes are TRBV19 and TRBJ2-1, with 7 positions matching TRBD2. Germline V lookup: CDR1 LNHDA, CDR2 SQIVND (reference sequence). The CDR3 consists of 12 residues. Trimming removed 5 bases from V and 9 bases from J; junction bases left unmatched: 4. The CDR3 DNA follows: TGTGCCAGTAGTGAGGGAGGGGTTGAGCAGTTCTTC. Translated: CASSEGGVEQFF.

This clone was seen only once. V and J are TRBV7-9 and TRBJ2-7; weak D call: TRBD2 (7 bases). The CDR3 spans 17 residues. V lost 5 bases to trimming and J lost 6 bases, with 26 bases between them. Germline V gives CDR1 SEHNR, CDR2 FQNEAQ (reference sequence). The CDR3 DNA reads TGTGCCAGCAGCCGAGAGGGGGTGGCGGGAGTCGAGGCCGAGCAGTACTTC. It codes for CASSREGVAGVEAEQYF. Filled out from reference TRBV7-9 and TRBJ2-7, the complete variable domain reads DTGVSQNPRHKITKRGQNVTFRCDPISEHNRLYWYRQTLGQGPEFLTYFQNEAQLEKSRLLSDRFSAERPKGSFSTLEIQRTEQGDSAMYLCASSREGVAGVEAEQYFGPGTRLTVT.

The CDR3 DNA is TGTGCCAGCAGTTACTCGGTAGAATACGAGCAGTACTTC. This sequence encodes CASSYSVEYEQYF. The V call is TRBV6-5, the J call TRBJ2-7; no reliable D call. The CDR3 has 13 amino acids. Trimming shortened V by 0 bases and J by 4 bases, and 7 bases separated the two germline ends. Germline V gives CDR1 MNHEY, CDR2 SVGAGI.

The chain is built from TRBV5-1 and TRBJ2-3; D remains unclear. The length of the CDR3 is 17 residues. CDR1 is SGHRS and CDR2 is YFSETQ in the germline V gene. Trimming shortened V by 0 bases and J by 1 base, and 15 bases separated the two germline ends. CDR3 sequence: CASSLAVVALGTDTQYF. Written as DNA, the CDR3 is TGCGCCAGCAGCTTGGCCGTGGTAGCCCTGGGCACAGATACGCAGTATTTT.

The chain combines TRBV18 with TRBJ1-6; TRBD1 matches at 10 bases. Unmatched junction bases numbered 6, after V lost 3 bases and J lost 10 bases. Germline loops: CDR1 KGHSH, CDR2 LQKENI. The CDR3 length is 15 residues. The CDR3 DNA is TGTGCCAGCTCACCGACAGGGGGCGCAGAATCACCCCTCCACTTT. This gives the protein CASSPTGGAESPLHF.

This chain's CDR3 is CASRPGFGEQFF. The CDR3 DNA reads TGTGCCAGCAGGCCAGGGTTTGGTGAGCAGTTCTTC. The chain couples TRBV2 to TRBJ2-1, with a weak D call TRBD1 (5 bases). This CDR3 spans 12 amino acids. Germline V gene lookup returns CDR1 SNHLY and CDR2 FYNNEI. Deletions cut 6 bases from V and 9 bases from J, with 12 bases between.

The chain uses TRBV5-1 and TRBJ2-1, with D tentatively TRBD2 (5 bases). Germline CDR1 reads SGHRS; CDR2 reads YFSETQ. The CDR3 contains 16 residues. Trimming took off 0 bases at V and 8 bases at J, with 18 bases between the two ends. DNA for the CDR3: TGCGCCAGCAGCTTGGGAGGACTTTCCGGGAACCATGAGCAGTTCTTC. Amino acid sequence: CASSLGGLSGNHEQFF.

The gene calls are TRBV27 and TRBJ1-2; 7 nucleotides line up with TRBD1. Germline trimming cut 6 bases from V and 8 bases from J; bases unmatched to any gene: 15. This CDR3 has 15 residues. Germline V lookup: CDR1 MNHEY, CDR2 SMNVEV (reference sequence). The CDR3 loop reads CASRHRGGTQFGYTF. For the CDR3, the DNA is TGTGCCAGCAGGCACAGGGGCGGCACGCAATTCGGCTACACCTTC.

This clone was observed a handful of times. This sequence joins TRBV28 and TRBJ1-6; 8 nucleotides agree with TRBD1. Per germline, CDR1 MDHEN and CDR2 SYDVKM. The V and J ends lost 5 bases and 3 bases, in that order; junction bases with no gene match: 6. The CDR3 covers 16 residues. CDR3 DNA sequence: TGTGCCAGCAGTCCCACCGGACAGGGCTATAATTCACCCCTCCACTTT. Residues: CASSPTGQGYNSPLHF. Full variable domain (outside the CDR3, taken from reference TRBV28 and TRBJ1-6): DVKVTQSSRYLVKRTGEKVFLECVQDMDHENMFWYRQDPGLGLRLIYFSYDVKMKEKGDIPEGYSVSREKKERFSLILESASTNQTSMYLCASSPTGQGYNSPLHFGNGTRLTVT.

This clone was picked up a small number of times. V usage is TRBV28 and J usage is TRBJ1-1, with a possible D match to TRBD1 (5 bases). Germline CDR1 reads MDHEN; CDR2 reads SYDVKM. The CDR3 contains 13 residues. The V end was cut by 7 bases, the J end by 2 bases, with 11 bases between. CDR3 nucleotides: TGTGCCAGCACCTTGACAGTCAACACTGAAGCTTTCTTT. Residues: CASTLTVNTEAFF.

This clone occurred once. This chain links TRBV12-5 with TRBJ1-2; 8 nucleotides align to TRBD1. V shed 4 bases, J shed 0 bases, and the junction held 1 base outside the gene matches. This CDR3 has 14 amino acids. Germline CDR1 LGHNT, CDR2 FRNRAP. CDR3 sequence reads: CASGWTGTNYGYTF. Here the CDR3 DNA reads TGTGCTAGTGGTTGGACAGGGACTAACTATGGCTACACCTTC.

This chain links TRBV11-2 with TRBJ2-7; the match to TRBD2 covers 8 bases. The CDR3 sequence is 17 residues long. Per germline, CDR1 SGHAT and CDR2 FQNNGV. Unmatched junction bases numbered 14, after V lost 4 bases and J lost 3 bases. The CDR3 loop reads CASSSPRGSTSGYEQYF. CDR3 coding DNA: TGTGCCAGCAGCTCTCCCCGGGGGTCCACTAGCGGCTACGAGCAGTACTTC.

In the case of this clone: Compared with germline, one end of the junction differs, possibly owing to a read error. V gene TRBV27 combines with J gene TRBJ2-2; D uncertain. Germline V gene data show CDR1 as MNHEY and CDR2 as SMNVEV (reference sequence). The CDR3 totals 16 residues. The CDR3 sequence is CASSPTARRNTGELFF. The CDR3 DNA sequence: TGTGCAAGCAGTCCCACCGCCCGTAGGAACACCGGGGAGCTGTTTTTT.

The rearrangement uses TRBV11-2 and TRBJ2-7, with 8 bases matching TRBD1. The germline V gene has CDR1 SGHAT and CDR2 FQNNGV. Losses at the gene ends were 3 bases for V and 5 bases for J; bases not matched to a gene: 3. This CDR3 has 13 amino acids. The CDR3 sequence: CASSLDRVNEQYF. In nucleotides, the CDR3 is TGTGCCAGCAGCTTGGACAGGGTGAACGAGCAGTACTTC.

V gene TRBV10-1 combines with J gene TRBJ2-1, with D possibly TRBD2 on 6 matching bases. The germline V gene encodes CDR1 WNHNN and CDR2 SYGVQD (reference sequence). The V end was cut by 3 bases, the J end by 5 bases, with 11 bases between. CDR3 length: 14 amino acids. The CDR3 loop is CASSDSTGDNEQFF. In nucleotides, the CDR3 is TGCGCCAGCAGTGATTCGACGGGAGACAATGAGCAGTTCTTC.

V is TRBV3-1 (or the pseudogene TRBV3-2) and J is TRBJ2-7, with 9 nucleotides matching TRBD2. The germline CDR1 and CDR2 sequences are LGHDT and YNNKEL (reference sequence). The CDR3 extends over 16 amino acids. After removal of 1 base from V and 4 bases from J, the junction contained 8 bases not matched to a gene. CDR3 loop: CASSQGRREGLYEQYF. The CDR3 nucleotides read TGTGCCAGCAGCCAAGGGCGGCGGGAGGGCCTTTACGAGCAGTACTTC.

The J gene is TRBJ1-1, the V gene TRBV27; TRBD1 matches 11 bases. This CDR3 has 15 residues. Germline loops: CDR1 MNHEY, CDR2 SMNVEV (reference sequence). J gave up 5 bases and V 4 bases, and 6 bases lay outside the gene matches. CDR3 in amino acids: CASSSPGTGGTEAFF. CDR3 nucleotides: TGTGCCAGCAGTTCCCCAGGGACAGGGGGAACTGAAGCTTTCTTT.

The chain is built from TRBV7-2 and TRBJ1-2; D perhaps matches TRBD1 (5 bases). The CDR3 has 12 residues. V was clipped by 4 bases and J by 5 bases, with 8 bases between them. CDR1 and CDR2 (germline): SGHTA, FQGNSA. CDR3 bases: TGTGCCAGCAGCTCGACAGCTTATGGCTACACCTTC. Amino acid sequence: CASSSTAYGYTF.

The chain carries TRBV23-1 and TRBJ1-2, with D possibly TRBD1 on 6 matching bases. TRBV23-1 is recorded as an ORF, its role being uncertain. The CDR3 has 18 amino acids. V gave up 3 bases and J gave up 2 bases, with 22 bases separating them. The CDR3: CASSHLDRKRPTNYGYTF. The CDR3 DNA reads TGCGCCAGCAGTCACCTGGACAGAAAACGACCAACCAACTATGGCTACACCTTC.